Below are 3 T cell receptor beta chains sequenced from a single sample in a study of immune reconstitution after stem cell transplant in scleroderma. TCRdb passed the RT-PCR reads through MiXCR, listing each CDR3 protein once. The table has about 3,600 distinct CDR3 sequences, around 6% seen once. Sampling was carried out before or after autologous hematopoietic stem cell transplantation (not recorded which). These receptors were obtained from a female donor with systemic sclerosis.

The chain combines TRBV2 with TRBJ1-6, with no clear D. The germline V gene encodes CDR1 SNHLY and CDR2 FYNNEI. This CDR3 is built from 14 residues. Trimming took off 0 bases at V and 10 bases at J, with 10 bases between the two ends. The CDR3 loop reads CASSEAAGISPLHF. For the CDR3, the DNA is TGTGCCAGCAGTGAAGCTGCGGGGATATCACCCCTCCACTTT. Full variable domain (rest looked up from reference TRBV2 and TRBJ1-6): EPEVTQTPSHQVTQMGQEVILRCVPISNHLYFYWYRQILGQKVEFLVSFYNNEISEKSEIFDDQFSVERPDGSNFTLKIRSTKLEDSAMYFCASSEAAGISPLHFGNGTRLTVT.

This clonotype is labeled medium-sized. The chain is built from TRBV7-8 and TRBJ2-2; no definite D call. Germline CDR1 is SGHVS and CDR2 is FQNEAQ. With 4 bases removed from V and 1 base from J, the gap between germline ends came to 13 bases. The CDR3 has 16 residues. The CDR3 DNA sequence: TGTGCCAGCAGCTCCCCCCGAGTAATGAACACCGGGGAGCTGTTTTTT. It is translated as CASSSPRVMNTGELFF.

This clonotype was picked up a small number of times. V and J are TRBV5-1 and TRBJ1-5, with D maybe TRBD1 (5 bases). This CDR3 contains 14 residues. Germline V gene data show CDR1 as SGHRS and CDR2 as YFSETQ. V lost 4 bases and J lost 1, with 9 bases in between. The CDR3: CASSVDSSNQPQHF. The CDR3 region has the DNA TGCGCCAGCAGCGTTGACAGCAGCAATCAGCCCCAGCATTTT.